Below, 4 T cell receptor beta chains from the same sample are listed, as sequenced in a study of blood T cell repertoires in COVID-19. Profiling relied on immunoSEQ multiplex PCR, and the TCRdb table lists in-frame clones only, not all of them. The data hold about 210,000 clones, with 83% observed a single time. Sequencing was done on a sample of peripheral blood. These TCRs come from a woman in her thirties or forties with active or convalescent COVID-19.

The rearrangement uses TRBV7-8 and TRBJ2-7; TRBD2 aligns across 10 bases. V gave up 6 bases and J gave up 4 bases; unmatched junction bases: 6. From germline, CDR1 is SGHVS and CDR2 FQNEAQ. The length of the CDR3 is 14 residues. The CDR3 here is CASSSSGGEYEQYF. As DNA, the CDR3 is TGTGCCAGCAGTTCTAGCGGGGGCGAATACGAGCAGTACTTC.

The chain links TRBV7-3 to TRBJ2-3; 10 bases map to TRBD2. Germline trimming cut 3 bases from V and 6 bases from J; bases unmatched to any gene: 6. This CDR3 has 15 residues. Per the germline V gene, CDR1 is SGHTA and CDR2 is FQGTGA. DNA of the CDR3: TGTGCCAGCAGCTTTTCTAGCGGGAGTTATGATACGCAGTATTTT. Translating gives CASSFSSGSYDTQYF.

V gene TRBV30 combines with J gene TRBJ2-3; the match to TRBD2 covers 10 bases. The CDR3 totals 16 residues. Per the germline V gene, CDR1 is GTSNPN and CDR2 is SVGIG (reference sequence). V lost 2 bases and J lost 2; bases outside the gene matches: 7. The CDR3 loop reads CAWSLSGTSATDTQYF. For the CDR3, the DNA is TGTGCCTGGAGTCTATCCGGGACTAGCGCCACAGATACGCAGTATTTT.

The J gene is TRBJ2-1, the V gene TRBV6-5; D uncertain. Trimming shortened V by 10 bases and J by 0 bases, and 16 bases separated the two germline ends. Looked up from germline, CDR1 is MNHEY and CDR2 is SVGAGI. The CDR3 spans 15 residues. CDR3 in amino acids: CATHSPLYSYNEQFF. The CDR3 nucleotides read TGTGCCACGCACAGCCCGCTATACTCCTACAATGAGCAGTTCTTC.